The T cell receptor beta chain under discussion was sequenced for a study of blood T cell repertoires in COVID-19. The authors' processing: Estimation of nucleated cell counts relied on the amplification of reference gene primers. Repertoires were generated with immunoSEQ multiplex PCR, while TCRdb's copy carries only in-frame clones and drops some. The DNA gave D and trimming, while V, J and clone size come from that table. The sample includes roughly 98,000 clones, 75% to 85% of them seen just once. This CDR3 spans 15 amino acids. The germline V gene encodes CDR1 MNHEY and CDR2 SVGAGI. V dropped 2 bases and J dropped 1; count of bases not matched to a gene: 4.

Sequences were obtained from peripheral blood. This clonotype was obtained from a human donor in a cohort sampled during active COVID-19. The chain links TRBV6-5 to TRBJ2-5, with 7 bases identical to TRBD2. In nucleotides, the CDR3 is TGTGCCAGCAGTTACGCGGGAGCGACCCAAGAGACCCAGTACTTC. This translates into CASSYAGATQETQYF.